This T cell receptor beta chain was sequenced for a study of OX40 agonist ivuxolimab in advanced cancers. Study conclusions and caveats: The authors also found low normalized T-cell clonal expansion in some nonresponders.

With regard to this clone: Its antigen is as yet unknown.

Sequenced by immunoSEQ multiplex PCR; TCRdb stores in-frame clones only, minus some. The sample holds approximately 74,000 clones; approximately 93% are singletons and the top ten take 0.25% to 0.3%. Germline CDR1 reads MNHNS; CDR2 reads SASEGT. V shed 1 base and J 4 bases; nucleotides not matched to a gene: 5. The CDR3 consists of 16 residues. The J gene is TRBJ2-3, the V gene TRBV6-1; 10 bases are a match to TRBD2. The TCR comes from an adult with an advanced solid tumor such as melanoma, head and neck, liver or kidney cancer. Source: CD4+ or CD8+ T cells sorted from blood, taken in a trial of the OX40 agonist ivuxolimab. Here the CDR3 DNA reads TGTGCCAGCAGTGAAGTGCCTAGCGGGAGTTCAGATACGCAGTATTTT. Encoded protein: CASSEVPSGSSDTQYF.